This TCR beta chain emerged from a study of human T cells and chemical hapten exposure. The overall study: Alopecia areata, totalis and universalis patients, mostly female, were included.

Per the germline V gene, CDR1 is SEHNR and CDR2 is FQNEAQ (reference sequence). Trimming took off 6 bases at V and 5 bases at J, with 14 bases between the two ends. CDR3 size: 14 residues. TCRdb re-called the RACE reads through MiXCR, storing one row per CDR3 protein. Seen here are 180,000 or so distinct CDR3 sequences, 24% observed once, and the top ten hold 2% to 2.5%. Time point meaning: patch test 3, about 24 weeks after DPC sensitization. Treatment in this sample: therapeutic diphenylcyclopropenone sensitization with weekly scalp DPC. Total RNA was isolated from unfractionated whole blood. The input for sequencing was whole blood, taken in connection with sensitization to the hapten diphenylcyclopropenone (DPC). This clonotype was sampled from a woman in her thirties or forties with alopecia areata. Some clones in this sample may be carry-over from other donors' samples. This sequence joins TRBV7-9 and TRBJ2-1, with TRBD2 as a possible D gene (6 bases). The CDR3 protein is CASSRGLRDNEQFF. In DNA, the CDR3 is TGTGCCAGCAGTAGGGGACTTAGAGACAATGAGCAGTTCTTC.